This entry concerns a single T cell receptor beta chain. Its specificity is unknown. This sample is part of a study of PD-1 blockade in classical Hodgkin lymphoma. Overall study context: Patients were dosed intravenously with nivolumab at 3 mg/kg every 2 weeks.

General observations from the study: TCR diversity in CD4+, not CD8+, cells rose significantly by C4D1.

The time point: cycle 4 day 1 (C4D1), after 6 weeks of nivolumab. No patient escaped relapse after autologous stem cell transplantation, and brentuximab vedotin exposure varied. Complete response, partial response or progressive disease constituted the best responses recorded. Profiled with immunoSEQ multiplex PCR; TCRdb holds only in-frame clones, not every one. This sample has under 50,000 clones, with 66% found just once. The CDR3 consists of 16 residues. CDR1 and CDR2 (germline): LNHDA, SQIVND (reference sequence). The V segment lost 1 base and the J segment 1 base; nucleotides outside the gene matches: 2.

Sequencing was performed on peripheral blood mononuclear cells (PBMCs), taken before the fourth cycle of nivolumab. The genes are TRBV19 and TRBJ2-2; 8 bases match TRBD1. The TCR sequence derives from a human donor with classical Hodgkin lymphoma. The CDR3 reads CASSIGGTGNTGELFF. The CDR3 coding sequence is TGTGCCAGTAGTATAGGGGGGACAGGGAACACCGGGGAGCTGTTTTTT.